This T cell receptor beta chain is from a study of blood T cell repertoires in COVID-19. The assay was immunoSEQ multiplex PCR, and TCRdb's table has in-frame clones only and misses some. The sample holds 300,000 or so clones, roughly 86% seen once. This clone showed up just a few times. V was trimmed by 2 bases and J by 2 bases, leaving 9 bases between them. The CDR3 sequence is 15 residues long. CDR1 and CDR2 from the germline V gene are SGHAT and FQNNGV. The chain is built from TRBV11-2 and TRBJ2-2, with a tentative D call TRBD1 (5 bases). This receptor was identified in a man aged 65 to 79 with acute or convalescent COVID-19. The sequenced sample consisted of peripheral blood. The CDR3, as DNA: TGTGCCAGCAGCTTATCCCAGGGTAACACCGGGGAGCTGTTTTTT. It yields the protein CASSLSQGNTGELFF.